The rows below give T cell receptor beta chains drawn from one sample of a study of blood T cell repertoires in COVID-19. Sequenced by immunoSEQ multiplex PCR; TCRdb stores in-frame clones only, minus some. The data show roughly 100,000 clones, over 85% seen once. Sequencing input: peripheral blood. The receptors shown here come from a human donor with COVID-19, enrolled during active disease. The donor label of this sample is uncertain. The CDR3 runs from the conserved cysteine through the conserved F or W. D genes are given only for firm matches. Some rows have no size entry. The others give once, few or many, or a class for an expanded clone.

>TRBV6-1|TRBJ1-2|-|-
TGTGCCAGCAGTGACCAGGGGTATGGCTACACCTTC
CASSDQGYGYTF
>TRBV5-1|TRBJ2-1|-|-
TGCGCCAGCAGTACGGGATTCAACAATGAGCAGTTCTTC
CASSTGFNNEQFF
>TRBV18|TRBJ1-2|TRBD1|-
TGTGCCAGCTCAGAAGCCGACAGGGACTATGGCTACACCTTC
CASSEADRDYGYTF
>TRBV29-1|TRBJ2-1|TRBD2|-
TGCAGCGTTGTCCCGGGACTAGGACCTTACAATGAGCAGTTCTTC
CSVVPGLGPYNEQFF
>TRBV6-5|TRBJ2-7|-|-
TGTGCCAGCAGTTACTCGGCAGGGCGCTACGAGCAGTACTTC
CASSYSAGRYEQYF
>TRBV6-1|TRBJ2-3|TRBD2|-
TGTGCCAGCAGTGAAGTTTGGGGGGGTACAGATACGCAGTATTTT
CASSEVWGGTDTQYF
>TRBV12-5|TRBJ1-4|-|-
TGTGCTAGTGGTTTGGTACGCATTCCGGGAACTAATGAAAAACTGTTTTTT
CASGLVRIPGTNEKLFF
>TRBV25-1|TRBJ1-1|-|-
TGTGCCAGCAGTGAATTACGGTCCCGAGCTTTCTTT
CASSELRSRAFF
>TRBV27|TRBJ2-6|-|once
TGTGCCAGCAGTTTTGAGGCTTACGGGGCCAACGTCCTGACTTTC
CASSFEAYGANVLTF
>TRBV12-3/TRBV12-4|TRBJ1-1|-|-
TGTGCCACTACGGGGTACACTGAAGCTTTCTTT
CATTGYTEAFF
>TRBV5-1|TRBJ1-4|-|-
TGCGCCAGCAGCTATGGTGAGGTTAATGAAAAACTGTTTTTT
CASSYGEVNEKLFF
>TRBV6-5|TRBJ1-5|TRBD1|-
TGTGCCAGCAGTTACGGACAGGGCGGTAATCAGCCCCAGCATTTT
CASSYGQGGNQPQHF
>TRBV5-1|TRBJ1-1|TRBD1|-
TGCGCCAGCAGCACCTCTGACAGGGGGGAAGCTTTCTTT
CASSTSDRGEAFF